The 21 T cell receptor beta chains listed next were all sequenced from one sample in a study of control samples from healthy donors and cancer patients. Only in-frame clones appear in the TCRdb table, and some are missing; sequencing was by immunoSEQ multiplex PCR. The data show 150,000 to 180,000 clones, 90% to 95% seen once. The sequencing sample was made of blood. These receptor sequences come from a man aged 40-49 years in good health.

The chain combines TRBV3-1 (or the pseudogene TRBV3-2) with TRBJ2-1; possible D gene TRBD2, 6 bases. The V end was cut by 1 base, the J end by 0 bases, with 22 bases between. Germline CDR1 is LGHDT and CDR2 is YNNKEL (reference sequence). The CDR3 is 20 residues long. The CDR3 coding sequence is TGTGCCAGCAGCCAAGCCGCAAAGCGTCCCGGGAGCGTCTCCTACAATGAGCAGTTCTTC. Residues: CASSQAAKRPGSVSYNEQFF.

V usage is TRBV6-5 and J usage is TRBJ2-1, with no clear D. Germline loops: CDR1 MNHEY, CDR2 SVGAGI. This CDR3 contains 16 residues. With 2 bases removed from V and 0 bases from J, the gap between germline ends came to 11 bases. DNA of the CDR3: TGTGCCAGCAGTTACCGCGACCCGAGCTCCTACAATGAGCAGTTCTTC. Translated: CASSYRDPSSYNEQFF.

The V gene is TRBV7-9, the J gene TRBJ2-7; 11 positions agree with TRBD1. Germline lookup yields CDR1 SEHNR and CDR2 FQNEAQ (reference sequence). The CDR3 is 14 residues long. The ends lost 8 bases at V and 2 bases at J; junction bases unmatched: 5. In DNA, the CDR3 is TGTGCCAGCCTGGGGACAGGGGGTACCTACGAGCAGTACTTC. Protein product: CASLGTGGTYEQYF.

The rearrangement links TRBV24-1 to TRBJ1-5; 7 nucleotides agree with TRBD1. Germline V gives CDR1 KGHDR, CDR2 SFDVKD. V lost 6 bases and J lost 2; bases outside the gene matches: 9. The CDR3 covers 16 residues. The CDR3 sequence is CATSSTGLYGNQPQHF. CDR3 coding DNA: TGTGCCACCAGTTCGACAGGGTTGTATGGCAATCAGCCCCAGCATTTT.

The chain employs TRBV7-9 and TRBJ2-7, with D perhaps given as TRBD1 or TRBD2 (5 bases each). CDR1 and CDR2 (germline): SEHNR, FQNEAQ (reference sequence). The germline V and J ends were trimmed by 1 base and 6 bases, with 13 bases remaining between them. The CDR3 spans 14 residues. CDR3 region: CASSLVGTASEQYF. The CDR3 DNA reads TGTGCCAGCAGCTTAGTTGGGACGGCCAGCGAGCAGTACTTC. The whole variable domain, filled in from reference TRBV7-9 and TRBJ2-7, reads DTGVSQNPRHKITKRGQNVTFRCDPISEHNRLYWYRQTLGQGPEFLTYFQNEAQLEKSRLLSDRFSAERPKGSFSTLEIQRTEQGDSAMYLCASSLVGTASEQYFGPGTRLTVT.

J is TRBJ1-1 and V is TRBV6-5, with a possible D match to TRBD1 (6 bases). The CDR3 is 14 amino acids. Germline V CDR1 and CDR2: MNHEY, SVGAGI. Trimming removed 5 bases from V and 1 base from J, with 11 bases in between. The DNA of the CDR3 is TGTGCCAGCAGTCGTGGGGGCGCGAACACTGAAGCTTTCTTT. Amino acid sequence: CASSRGGANTEAFF.

This clone was picked up one time. The chain's CDR3 is CASSPRRQPQHF. For the CDR3, the DNA is TGTGCCAGCAGCCCCCGGCGCCAGCCCCAGCATTTT. The chain has TRBV21-1 and TRBJ1-5. TRBV21-1 has pseudogene status. The CDR3 extends over 12 amino acids.

The sample holds one count of this clone. The chain carries TRBV19 and TRBJ1-1, with D possibly matching TRBD1 (5 bases). Trimming pared 8 bases from V and 1 base from J, leaving 14 bases between. Germline V lookup: CDR1 LNHDA, CDR2 SQIVND (reference sequence). The CDR3 loop spans 14 amino acids. The CDR3 is CASSQGGPNTEAFF. The DNA of the CDR3 is TGTGCCAGTTCTCAGGGTGGACCGAACACTGAAGCTTTCTTT.

The chain is built from TRBV29-1 and TRBJ2-5, with TRBD1 identical over 9 bases. With V trimmed by 0 bases and J by 5 bases, 10 bases remained unmatched. Per germline, CDR1 SQVTM and CDR2 ANQGSEA. The CDR3 loop spans 16 amino acids. The CDR3 sequence is CSVEDRDREVAETQYF. For the CDR3, the DNA is TGCAGCGTTGAAGACCGGGACAGGGAGGTCGCGGAGACCCAGTACTTC.

The gene calls are TRBV7-8 and TRBJ1-5; unclear D gene. The CDR3 has 14 residues. The germline gives CDR1 SGHVS, CDR2 FQNEAQ. Trimming removed 8 bases at V and 2 bases at J, with 13 bases between. The CDR3 region is CASDLGGGNQPQHF. The CDR3 nucleotides read TGTGCCAGCGACCTCGGCGGAGGCAATCAGCCCCAGCATTTT.

The chain joins TRBV2 to TRBJ2-3; 11 bases align to TRBD2. V gave up 6 bases and J gave up 0 bases; unmatched junction bases: 20. Germline V CDR1 and CDR2: SNHLY, FYNNEI. CDR3 length: 21 residues. The CDR3 here is CASSLRRGLAERSTSTDTQYF. In DNA form, the CDR3 reads TGTGCCAGCAGCCTCCGTCGGGGACTAGCGGAGCGGAGCACTAGCACAGATACGCAGTATTTT.

The rearrangement links TRBV29-1 to TRBJ2-7, with 10 nucleotides matching TRBD1. The CDR3 has 13 residues. Germline CDR1 is SQVTM and CDR2 is ANQGSEA. V was pared by 7 bases and J by 5 bases, with 8 bases of the junction left unmatched. Here the CDR3 reads CSAQRDRGDEQYF. The CDR3 DNA follows: TGCAGCGCCCAAAGGGACAGGGGCGACGAGCAGTACTTC.

V and J are TRBV27 and TRBJ1-1; D is undetermined. V dropped 3 bases and J dropped 1 base, with 15 bases sitting between them. The CDR3 totals 16 residues. The V gene's germline CDR1 is MNHEY and CDR2 SMNVEV (reference sequence). CDR3 sequence (DNA): TGTGCCAGCAGTTTTTCCCGTCGACCGTCGAACACTGAAGCTTTCTTT. It specifies CASSFSRRPSNTEAFF.

The chain has TRBV5-5 and TRBJ2-7; possible D gene TRBD1, 6 bases. Trimming cost V 2 bases and J 6 bases, with 18 bases left between them. The length of the CDR3 is 15 residues. Germline V gene lookup returns CDR1 SGHKS and CDR2 YYEKEE (reference sequence). The CDR3 protein is CASSFRDNQVLEQYF. The DNA of the CDR3 is TGTGCCAGCAGCTTCCGGGACAATCAAGTCCTCGAGCAGTACTTC.

The chain joins TRBV7-2 to TRBJ1-2, with D maybe TRBD1 (6 bases). CDR3 length: 13 amino acids. V was clipped by 5 bases and J by 6 bases, with 13 bases between them. From germline, CDR1 is SGHTA and CDR2 FQGNSA. The CDR3 DNA reads TGTGCCAGCAGCAACAGGGCGCGGGATGGCTACACCTTC. Encoded protein: CASSNRARDGYTF.

J is TRBJ2-7 and V is TRBV7-2; 7 positions match TRBD1. The V and J ends lost 5 bases and 3 bases, in that order; junction bases with no gene match: 7. The CDR3 covers 14 residues. CDR1 and CDR2 (germline): SGHTA, FQGNSA. CDR3 sequence reads: CASSPRDRYYEQYF. CDR3 in DNA: TGTGCCAGCAGCCCTAGGGACAGATACTACGAGCAGTACTTC.

The rearrangement joins TRBV4-2 to TRBJ1-2; 8 nucleotides agree with TRBD1. Trimming at V came to 0 bases and at J to 4 bases, leaving 13 bases not matched to a gene. Looked up from germline, CDR1 is LGHNA and CDR2 is YNFKEQ. The CDR3 loop spans 18 amino acids. The DNA of the CDR3 is TGTGCCAGCAGCCAAGATTATTCAGGGGGCCTTAACTTCTATGGCTACACCTTC. This encodes CASSQDYSGGLNFYGYTF.

The J gene is TRBJ1-1, the V gene TRBV2; D uncertain. Trimming cost V 8 bases and J 1 base, with 17 bases left between them. Per the germline V gene, CDR1 is SNHLY and CDR2 is FYNNEI. CDR3 length: 15 residues. The CDR3 sequence is CASRATGRRNTEAFF. CDR3 in DNA: TGTGCCAGCCGCGCAACGGGCAGGAGGAACACTGAAGCTTTCTTT.

The chain carries TRBV7-2 and TRBJ2-3; D call uncertain. CDR1 is SGHTA, CDR2 FQGNSA, per germline. V was cut by 0 bases and J by 0 bases, with 4 bases left in between. The CDR3 extends over 14 amino acids. CDR3 in amino acids: CASSLAGSTDTQYF. CDR3 sequence (DNA): TGTGCCAGCAGCTTAGCGGGAAGCACAGATACGCAGTATTTT.

The V and J genes are TRBV3-1 (or the pseudogene TRBV3-2) and TRBJ2-7, with TRBD2 identical over 14 bases. Germline CDR1 and CDR2: LGHDT and YNNKEL (reference sequence). The CDR3 is 15 residues long. Trimming removed 3 bases from V and 3 bases from J; junction bases left unmatched: 1. This CDR3 is CASSHGLAGGYEQYF. The CDR3 coding sequence is TGTGCCAGCAGCCACGGACTAGCGGGGGGCTACGAGCAGTACTTC.

J is TRBJ1-5 and V is TRBV7-2; 8 nucleotides agree with TRBD1. The length of the CDR3 is 17 residues. Germline V gene sequence: CDR1 SGHTA, CDR2 FQGNSA. J lost 5 bases, V lost 1 base, and 10 bases had no gene match. CDR3 DNA: TGTGCCAGCAGCTTAGTCGGGACAGGCAGCATCTATCAGCCCCAGCATTTT. It is translated as CASSLVGTGSIYQPQHF.